This T cell receptor (beta chain) was sequenced in a study of T cell repertoires in cytomegalovirus infection. Study-level information: Carrying CMV and the relevant HLA type showed in public TCR beta signatures.

Germline V gives CDR1 MNHEY, CDR2 SMNVEV (reference sequence). Trimming took 6 bases from V and 5 from J; bases not matched to a gene: 8. This CDR3 has 15 amino acids. Study-wide results and limits: Cumulative public TCR beta family frequency identified carriers of CMV plus the relevant HLA.

TCRdb reanalysed the reads using MiXCR and keeps one entry per CDR3 protein. This table holds about 920,000 distinct CDR3 sequences, around 31% found once. In regard to this clonotype: Antigen unknown.

The sequencing used cultured CD8+ T cells from PBMCs, collected from culture after CMV antigen stimulation. The TCR comes from a human donor in good health (CMV status not recorded). Some clones in this sample may be carry-over from other donors' samples. The J gene is TRBJ2-1, the V gene TRBV27, with 9 bases identical to TRBD1. CDR3: CASSPDRGSHNEQFF. The CDR3 coding sequence is TGTGCCAGCAGCCCGGACAGGGGTTCACACAATGAGCAGTTCTTC.